This T cell receptor beta chain was identified in a study of OX40 agonist ivuxolimab in advanced cancers. Turning to the study itself: The diagnoses of dose-escalation patients were hepatocellular carcinoma, melanoma, renal cell or head and neck cancer.

V lost 2 bases and J lost 5; bases outside the gene matches: 5. Germline CDR1 reads SNHLY; CDR2 reads FYNNEI. CDR3 length: 14 residues. Repertoires were generated with immunoSEQ multiplex PCR, while TCRdb's copy carries only in-frame clones and drops some. Of 69,000 or so clones in the sample, approximately 83% were seen once. This TCR derives from an adult with an advanced solid tumor such as melanoma, head and neck, liver or kidney cancer. The gene calls are TRBV2 and TRBJ2-5, with TRBD1 identical over 7 bases. This sample comprised CD4+ or CD8+ T cells sorted from blood, obtained in a trial of the OX40 agonist ivuxolimab. The CDR3, as DNA: TGTGCCAGCAGTGAAAGAGGGGGCGAGGAGACCCAGTACTTC. It specifies CASSERGGEETQYF.